Below are 17 T cell receptor beta chains sequenced from a single sample in a study of post-analysis software for immune sequencing data (dated by TCRdb to the mid-2010s). The research as a whole found: Patients showed significantly higher frequencies than controls for roughly five TRBV segments, among them TRBV5-6, TRBV5-1 and TRBV20-1.

Antigens for these TCRs are unknown. The library came from PCR. Sequencing took place on an Illumina HiSeq 2500. To reduce PCR and sequencing biases, unique molecular identifiers were incorporated into the TCR beta cDNA libraries. Using fastp at Q25 and MiXCR, TCRdb reprocessed the public reads and kept productive beta chains. Here each entry gathers all rows of one CDR3 protein and keeps the most common genes and DNA. Present in this sample are hundreds of thousands of distinct CDR3 sequences, around 27% of which were seen just once. The top ten clones comprise more than 0.55% of the sample. The source material was blood. All receptors derive from a girl aged 5-17 years with multiple sclerosis.

This clonotype was detected a few times. A junction end diverges from the germline sequence, so it may reflect a read error. The CDR3: CANSLGRQLDYNEQFF. Here the CDR3 DNA reads TGCGCCAACAGCTTGGGCCGACAGTTGGACTACAATGAGCAGTTCTTC. V is TRBV5-1 and J is TRBJ2-1; TRBD1 is a possible D gene (5 bases). From germline, CDR1 is SGHRS and CDR2 YFSETQ. CDR3 length equals 16 residues.

This clonotype was picked up a small number of times. The V and J genes are TRBV4-1 and TRBJ2-1, with D unresolved. The CDR3 spans 15 residues. V gave up 2 bases and J gave up 0 bases, with 8 bases separating them. Germline loops: CDR1 MGHRA, CDR2 YSYEKL. In nucleotides, the CDR3 is TGCGCCAGCAGCCAAATCCAACTCTCCTACAATGAGCAGTTCTTC. Its protein product is CASSQIQLSYNEQFF.

The chain joins TRBV7-2 to TRBJ2-7; D is unresolved. The CDR3 sequence is 14 residues long. V lost 0 bases and J lost 4, with 10 bases in between. Germline values: CDR1 SGHTA, CDR2 FQGNSA. The CDR3 sequence is CASSLASQHYEQYF. CDR3 nucleotide sequence: TGTGCCAGCAGCTTAGCATCACAGCATTACGAGCAGTACTTC. Full variable domain (outside the CDR3, taken from reference TRBV7-2 and TRBJ2-7): GAGVSQSPSNKVTEKGKDVELRCDPISGHTALYWYRQSLGQGLEFLIYFQGNSAPDKSGLPSDRFSAERTGGSVSTLTIQRTQQEDSAVYLCASSLASQHYEQYFGPGTRLTVT.

The chain carries TRBV29-1 and TRBJ1-2; TRBD1 matches at 7 bases. This CDR3 spans 13 amino acids. CDR1 and CDR2 (germline): SQVTM, ANQGSEA. Losses at the gene ends were 6 bases for V and 1 base for J; bases not matched to a gene: 5. CDR3 nucleotide sequence: TGCAGCGTAGGGACAGCTTTTAACTATGGCTACACCTTC. It codes for CSVGTAFNYGYTF. Supplemented by reference TRBV29-1 and TRBJ1-2, the full variable domain reads SAVISQKPSRDICQRGTSLTIQCQVDSQVTMMFWYRQQPGQSLTLIATANQGSEATYESGFVIDKFPISRPNLTFSTLTVSNMSPEDSSIYLCSVGTAFNYGYTFGSGTRLTVV.

In the case of this clonotype: A much larger clone sits a single nucleotide away, making a read error possible. The V call is TRBV12-3 or TRBV12-4, the J call TRBJ2-5; TRBD1 is a possible D gene (7 bases). The CDR3 is made up of 12 amino acids. V lost 6 bases and J lost 11, with 16 bases in between. The CDR3 region is CASRPRGDEQYF. CDR3 nucleotide sequence: TGTGCCAGCAGGCCCAGGGGGGATGAGCAGTACTTC.

The J gene is TRBJ2-7, the V gene TRBV28; unclear D gene. Germline loops: CDR1 MDHEN, CDR2 SYDVKM. The CDR3 has 13 amino acids. V lost 4 bases, J lost 3 bases, and 10 bases lay in between. As DNA, the CDR3 is TGTGCCAGCAGTTCCTTCGGAATCTACGAGCAGTACTTC. This encodes CASSSFGIYEQYF. The whole variable domain, filled in from reference TRBV28 and TRBJ2-7, reads DVKVTQSSRYLVKRTGEKVFLECVQDMDHENMFWYRQDPGLGLRLIYFSYDVKMKEKGDIPEGYSVSREKKERFSLILESASTNQTSMYLCASSSFGIYEQYFGPGTRLTVT.

This sequence joins TRBV20-1 and TRBJ1-2, with D possibly being TRBD1 (5 bases). V shed 5 bases and J shed 7 bases, with 20 bases lying between them. This CDR3 is built from 14 residues. CDR1 DFQATT and CDR2 SNEGSKA come from the germline V gene (reference sequence). The CDR3 spells CSAPSGRLGGGYTF. CDR3 DNA: TGCAGTGCTCCCTCGGGTAGGCTCGGGGGTGGCTACACCTTC.

The CDR3 protein is CASSLTGTVSYEQYF. Written as DNA, the CDR3 is TGCGCCAGCTCTCTCACCGGGACGGTGTCCTACGAGCAGTACTTC. The chain uses TRBV4-1 and TRBJ2-7; D possibly uses TRBD1 or TRBD2 (5 bases each). This CDR3 spans 15 amino acids. From germline, CDR1 is MGHRA and CDR2 YSYEKL. Trimming stripped 8 bases from V and 1 base from J, with 18 bases between.

This chain uses TRBV20-1 with TRBJ1-2; 9 bases map to TRBD1. The J segment lost 3 bases and the V segment lost 5 bases, leaving 13 bases of the junction unmatched. This CDR3 comprises 16 residues. The germline V gene encodes CDR1 DFQATT and CDR2 SNEGSKA (reference sequence). The CDR3 DNA reads as TGCAGTGCTCCCCGGTGGGACAGGGATTCGGACTATGGCTACACCTTC. Protein product: CSAPRWDRDSDYGYTF.

The chain uses TRBV5-1 and TRBJ2-7; 7 nucleotides match TRBD1. Germline lookup yields CDR1 SGHRS and CDR2 YFSETQ. Trimming took 7 bases from V and 1 from J; bases not matched to a gene: 5. The CDR3 sequence is 13 residues long. The chain's CDR3 is CASENRGSYEQYF. The CDR3 nucleotides are TGCGCCAGCGAGAACAGGGGTTCCTACGAGCAGTACTTC.

This clonotype showed up many times. The CDR3 region has the DNA TGTGCCAGCAGTCGGGACAGCTCTAACTATGGCTACACCTTC. Residues: CASSRDSSNYGYTF. The chain has TRBV6-5 and TRBJ1-2; 7 nucleotides align to TRBD1. With V trimmed by 5 bases and J by 0 bases, 3 bases remained unmatched. Germline V CDR1 and CDR2: MNHEY, SVGAGI. CDR3 length: 14 residues.

The chain links TRBV10-3 to TRBJ1-1; a weak D match, TRBD1 (5 bases). V lost 6 bases and J 1 base, leaving 15 bases between the germline ends. The CDR3 consists of 15 residues. The germline gives CDR1 ENHRY, CDR2 SYGVKD. CDR3 in amino acids: CAISRQPQENTEAFF. DNA of the CDR3: TGTGCCATCAGCCGACAACCACAGGAGAACACTGAAGCTTTCTTT.

This sequence joins TRBV5-1 and TRBJ2-4, with D possibly called TRBD1 or TRBD2 (6 bases each). The V and J ends lost 4 bases and 0 bases respectively, with 14 bases between them. This CDR3 has 16 residues. The V gene's germline CDR1 is SGHRS and CDR2 YFSETQ. The CDR3 DNA sequence: TGCGCCAGCAGCGTGGAGGGGGACCTAGCCAAAAACATTCAGTACTTC. Translating it yields CASSVEGDLAKNIQYF. Full variable domain (rest looked up from reference TRBV5-1 and TRBJ2-4): KAGVTQTPRYLIKTRGQQVTLSCSPISGHRSVSWYQQTPGQGLQFLFEYFSETQRNKGNFPGRFSGRQFSNSRSEMNVSTLELGDSALYLCASSVEGDLAKNIQYFGAGTRLSVL.

The chain couples TRBV9 to TRBJ1-6, with 7 bases fitting TRBD1. After removal of 6 bases from V and 8 bases from J, the junction contained 2 bases not matched to a gene. Per the germline V gene, CDR1 is SGDLS and CDR2 is YYNGEE. The CDR3 totals 12 residues. Written as DNA, the CDR3 is TGTGCCAGCAACAGGGGTGATTCACCCCTCCACTTT. This codes for CASNRGDSPLHF.

This clonotype appeared a few times. V usage is TRBV20-1 and J usage is TRBJ2-3; a weak D match, TRBD2 (6 bases). The V gene's germline CDR1 is DFQATT and CDR2 SNEGSKA (reference sequence). The CDR3 extends over 12 amino acids. With 3 bases removed from V and 8 bases from J, the gap between germline ends came to 12 bases. CDR3 DNA sequence: TGCAGTGCTAGTAACCGCGGGGTTACGCAGTATTTT. Protein product: CSASNRGVTQYF.

The chain combines TRBV7-9 with TRBJ1-1; TRBD1 might be the D (5 bases). Trimming cost V 8 bases and J 1 base, with 14 bases left between them. Per germline, CDR1 SEHNR and CDR2 FQNEAQ (reference sequence). The CDR3 is 14 amino acids. CDR3 amino acids: CASPPGTANTEAFF. CDR3 in DNA: TGTGCCAGCCCTCCCGGGACGGCGAACACTGAAGCTTTCTTT.

This clonotype occurred many times. The J gene is TRBJ2-7, the V gene TRBV10-3, with 7 nucleotides matching TRBD1. This CDR3 has 14 amino acids. Germline CDR1 and CDR2: ENHRY and SYGVKD. The trim removed 2 bases at V and 4 bases at J, leaving 5 bases unmatched. The CDR3 is CAISEPTGLYEQYF. CDR3 in DNA: TGTGCCATCAGTGAGCCGACAGGGCTGTACGAGCAGTACTTC.